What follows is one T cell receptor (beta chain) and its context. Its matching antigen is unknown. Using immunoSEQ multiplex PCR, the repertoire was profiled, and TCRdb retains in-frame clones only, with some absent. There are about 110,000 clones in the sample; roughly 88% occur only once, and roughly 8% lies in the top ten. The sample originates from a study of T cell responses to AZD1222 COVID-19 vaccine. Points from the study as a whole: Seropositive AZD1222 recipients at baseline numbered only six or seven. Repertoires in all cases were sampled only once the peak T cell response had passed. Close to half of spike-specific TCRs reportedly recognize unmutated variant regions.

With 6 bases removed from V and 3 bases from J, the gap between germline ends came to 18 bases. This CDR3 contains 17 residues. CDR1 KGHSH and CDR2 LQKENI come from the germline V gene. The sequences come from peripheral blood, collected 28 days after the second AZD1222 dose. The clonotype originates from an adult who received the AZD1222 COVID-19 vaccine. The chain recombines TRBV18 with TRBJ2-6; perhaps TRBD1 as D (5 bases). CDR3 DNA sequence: TGTGCCAGCTCCCAAGACAGTACGGAGAGTGGGGCCAACGTCCTGACTTTC. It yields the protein CASSQDSTESGANVLTF. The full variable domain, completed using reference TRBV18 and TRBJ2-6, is NAGVMQNPRHLVRRRGQEARLRCSPMKGHSHVYWYRQLPEEGLKFMVYLQKENIIDESGMPKERFSAEFPKEGPSILRIQQVVRGDSAAYFCASSQDSTESGANVLTFGAGSRLTVL.